The 20 T cell receptor beta chains below all came from one sample that was sequenced in a study of tumor-infiltrating lymphocytes in primary liver carcinoma. From 500 ng of total RNA, TCR beta-specific cDNA was reverse-transcribed using a constant-region primer. Researchers made the TCR beta libraries by running three nested multiplex PCR rounds with slightly modified ARM-PCR. The study ran its first two PCR rounds for roughly 10 cycles each, using TRBV1-TRBV30 forward primers and a C-beta reverse primer. TCRdb itself ran the multiplex PCR reads through MiXCR, one entry per CDR3 protein. The table has about 100,000 distinct CDR3 sequences, around 68% seen once; the top ten hold around 30%. Total RNA and DNA came together from roughly 20-30 mg of bulk tissue without cell sorting. The sample taken for sequencing was tumor-adjacent normal liver tissue. All receptors come from a man between 40 and 49 years old with primary liver carcinoma and hepatitis B virus infection.

This clonotype has a handful of counts. One base away lies a much larger clone, so this may be a sequencing read error. The chain links TRBV29-1 to TRBJ2-1, with 15 bases lining up with TRBD2. Trimming took 7 bases from V and 12 from J; bases not matched to a gene: 7. Germline V gene lookup returns CDR1 SQVTM and CDR2 ANQGSEA. There are 13 residues in the CDR3. The DNA of the CDR3 is TGCAGCGGCCGGACTAGCGGGAGGGATGTGCAGTTCTTC. Translation: CSGRTSGRDVQFF.

For this clonotype: A junction end diverges from the germline sequence, so it may reflect a read error. The V gene is TRBV7-9, the J gene TRBJ1-6; TRBD1 aligns across 7 bases. Germline V gene lookup returns CDR1 SEHNR and CDR2 FQNEAQ (reference sequence). The CDR3 is made up of 14 amino acids. CDR3 in amino acids: CASSTRQGHSPRHF. The DNA for the CDR3 is TGTGCCAGCAGCACACGACAGGGACATTCACCCCGCCACTTT.

This clonotype was observed once. V gene TRBV11-2 combines with J gene TRBJ2-5; no firm D call. The CDR3 has 13 amino acids. V was clipped by 4 bases and J by 5 bases, with 11 bases between them. Germline V lookup: CDR1 SGHAT, CDR2 FQNNGV. The CDR3 DNA is TGTGCCAGCAGCTCTCAGACTGAGGAGACCCAGTACTTC. This codes for CASSSQTEETQYF.

A note on this clonotype: One end of the junction does not line up with germline, which may come from a read error. J is TRBJ2-6 and V is TRBV7-9; 9 bases are shared with TRBD2. From germline, CDR1 is SEHNR and CDR2 FQNEAQ (reference sequence). The CDR3 consists of 18 residues. The CDR3 nucleotides are TGTGTCAGCAGCTTTCTTGGACTAGCGTCCTCTGGGGCCAGCGTCCTGACTTTC. Encoded protein: CVSSFLGLASSGASVLTF.

The chain carries TRBV19 and TRBJ1-4, with D uncertain. Germline CDR1 reads LNHDA; CDR2 reads SQIVND (reference sequence). With 5 bases removed from V and 3 bases from J, the gap between germline ends came to 10 bases. This CDR3 contains 14 residues. The CDR3 spells CASSPRAANEKLFF. CDR3 sequence (DNA): TGTGCCAGTAGTCCCCGGGCAGCTAATGAAAAACTGTTTTTT.

This clonotype was picked up a small number of times. The chain has TRBV6-5 and TRBJ1-3; D not resolved. Germline V gives CDR1 MNHEY, CDR2 SVGAGI. Trimming shortened V by 5 bases and J by 8 bases, and 16 bases separated the two germline ends. The CDR3 sequence is 14 residues long. CDR3 coding DNA: TGTGCCAGCAGTCTAACGGCGGCAGGAGACACCATATATTTT. This encodes CASSLTAAGDTIYF.

V gene TRBV2 combines with J gene TRBJ2-5, with D perhaps matching TRBD1 or TRBD2 (5 bases each). This CDR3 region has 14 residues. Germline V gene data show CDR1 as SNHLY and CDR2 as FYNNEI. V was trimmed by 2 bases and J by 3 bases, leaving 10 bases between them. CDR3 in DNA: TGTGCCAGCAGTGAATGGGGGAGTGAAGAGACCCAGTACTTC. This gives the protein CASSEWGSEETQYF. The full variable domain, with the rest looked up from reference TRBV2 and TRBJ2-5, is EPEVTQTPSHQVTQMGQEVILRCVPISNHLYFYWYRQILGQKVEFLVSFYNNEISEKSEIFDDQFSVERPDGSNFTLKIRSTKLEDSAMYFCASSEWGSEETQYFGPGTRLLVL.

In the case of this clonotype: A read error may account for a junction end that differs from germline. This chain uses TRBV6-1 with TRBJ2-3, with 10 bases aligning to TRBD2. CDR3 length: 16 amino acids. Germline CDR1 MNHNS, CDR2 SASEGT. DNA of the CDR3: TGTGCCAGCGGGGGGGGGCTAGCGGGAGTTACAGGTACGCAGTATTTT. Its protein product is CASGGGLAGVTGTQYF.

V is TRBV6-1 and J is TRBJ2-1; 10 bases line up with TRBD2. Germline assignment: CDR1 MNHNS and CDR2 SASEGT. The CDR3 extends over 12 amino acids. After removal of 6 bases from V and 13 bases from J, the junction contained 6 bases not matched to a gene. Here the CDR3 DNA reads TGTGCCAGCAGAGGACTAGCGGTGGATCAGTTCTTC. The encoded protein is CASRGLAVDQFF.

This clonotype is medium-sized in the sample. The chain joins TRBV11-1 to TRBJ1-1, with 8 bases fitting TRBD1. This CDR3 has 13 amino acids. Per germline, CDR1 SGHAT and CDR2 FQDESV (reference sequence). The J segment lost 3 bases and the V segment lost 10 bases, leaving 7 bases of the junction unmatched. In DNA, the CDR3 is TGTGCCACCGGACAGGGAAGGGACACTGAAGCTTTCTTT. Translating it yields CATGQGRDTEAFF.

As concerns this clonotype: This clone may be a read error of a much larger clone one base away. The V call is TRBV5-6, the J call TRBJ2-7; D gene unclear. Germline lookup yields CDR1 SGHDT and CDR2 YYEEEE. Trimming removed 0 bases at V and 4 bases at J, with 11 bases between. This CDR3 comprises 14 residues. CDR3 loop: CASSLVGQLYEQYF. CDR3 sequence (DNA): TGTGCCAGCAGCTTGGTGGGCCAGTTATACGAGCAGTACTTC. The full variable domain, in which reference TRBV5-6 and TRBJ2-7 provide the parts outside the CDR3, is DAGVTQSPTHLIKTRGQQVTLRCSPKSGHDTVSWYQQALGQGPQFIFQYYEEEERQRGNFPDRFSGHQFPNYSSELNVNALLLGDSALYLCASSLVGQLYEQYFGPGTRLTVT.

As concerns this clonotype: This is likely a read error, given that the CDR3 carries no conserved phenylalanine or tryptophan at its end. The chain has TRBV11-2 and TRBJ2-3; D may be TRBD2 (6 bases). The CDR3 runs to 13 residues. The V and J ends lost 5 bases and 6 bases respectively, with 12 bases between them. The germline V gene encodes CDR1 SGHAT and CDR2 FQNNGV. The CDR3 sequence is CASSPLAYDTQYY. The CDR3 DNA follows: TGTGCCAGCAGCCCGCTAGCGTACGATACGCAGTATTAT.

V gene TRBV11-3 combines with J gene TRBJ2-5; D might be TRBD1 or TRBD2, each matching 5 bases. The CDR3 contains 14 residues. CDR1 and CDR2 (germline): SGHNT, YENEEA. Trimming left V 9 bases short and J 8 bases short, with 22 bases between. The CDR3 here is CASSPGTAHATQYF. The CDR3 bases are TGTGCCAGTAGCCCCGGGACGGCGCATGCTACCCAGTACTTC.

On this clonotype itself: One junction end disagrees with the germline gene, perhaps due to a read error. The chain has TRBV6-6 and TRBJ1-1; 10 nucleotides match TRBD1. The CDR3 has 18 residues. Germline V gene lookup returns CDR1 MNHNY and CDR2 SVGAGI (reference sequence). Here the CDR3 reads CARSYLSTGGPLNTEAFF. Here the CDR3 DNA reads TGTGCCAGGAGTTACCTTTCGACAGGGGGCCCTCTGAACACTGAAGCTTTCTTT.

This chain joins TRBV13 and TRBJ2-1, with 7 bases aligning to TRBD2. Germline V gene data show CDR1 as PRHDT and CDR2 as FYEKMQ (reference sequence). V was pared by 3 bases and J by 10 bases, with 18 bases of the junction left unmatched. The CDR3 has 17 residues. The CDR3 spells CASSFQLAGDGLNEQFF. In DNA, the CDR3 is TGTGCCAGCAGCTTTCAATTGGCGGGAGATGGCCTCAACGAGCAGTTCTTC.

The chain employs TRBV12-3 or TRBV12-4 and TRBJ2-1; 11 bases fit TRBD1. The CDR3 runs 17 residues. The ends lost 0 bases at V and 4 bases at J; junction bases unmatched: 5. CDR3 loop: CASSLARTGGIYNEQFF. The CDR3 DNA reads TGTGCCAGCAGTTTAGCCCGGACAGGGGGCATATACAATGAGCAGTTCTTC.

The chain carries TRBV29-1 and TRBJ2-2, with 7 bases that match TRBD2. Trimming cost V 4 bases and J 13 bases; bases outside gene matches: 18. The CDR3 loop spans 15 amino acids. Germline V gives CDR1 SQVTM, CDR2 ANQGSEA. CDR3 loop: CSVVDAAGAPGMLFF. In nucleotides, the CDR3 is TGCAGCGTTGTAGACGCCGCGGGAGCCCCCGGGATGCTGTTTTTT.

Concerning this clonotype: A junction end diverges from the germline sequence, so it may reflect a read error. This sequence joins TRBV4-1 and TRBJ2-1; possible D gene TRBD1, 6 bases. The CDR3 is 15 amino acids. The V gene's germline CDR1 is MGHRA and CDR2 YSYEKL. The CDR3 loop reads CASSQVSSSPGEQLF. The DNA for the CDR3 is TGCGCCAGCAGCCAGGTTTCTAGCAGCCCAGGGGAGCAGCTCTTC.

As regards this clonotype: A read error may account for a junction end that differs from germline. The chain combines TRBV11-2 with TRBJ2-5, with a tentative D call TRBD2 (6 bases). The CDR3 is made up of 15 amino acids. Germline V lookup: CDR1 SGHAT, CDR2 FQNNGV. The CDR3 reads CASSWTNGYQGTQYF. The CDR3, as DNA: TGTGCCAGCAGCTGGACTAACGGGTATCAAGGGACCCAGTACTTC.

Comment on this clonotype: With a much larger clone just one base away, this may be a read error. This chain links TRBV28 with TRBJ2-3; the D gene could be TRBD1 or TRBD2 (5 bases each). Germline V CDR1 and CDR2: MDHEN, SYDVKM. This CDR3 contains 15 residues. The ends were cut back, 5 bases at V and 2 bases at J, with 14 bases in the middle. In DNA, the CDR3 is TGTGCCAGCAGTCACCGGGACGTTATCACAGATACGCAGTATTTT. Its protein is CASSHRDVITDTQYF. Based on the CDR3 plus reference TRBV28 and TRBJ2-3, the full variable domain is DVKVTQSSRYLVKRTGEKVFLECVQDMDHENMFWYRQDPGLGLRLIYFSYDVKMKEKGDIPEGYSVSREKKERFSLILESASTNQTSMYLCASSHRDVITDTQYFGPGTRLTVL.